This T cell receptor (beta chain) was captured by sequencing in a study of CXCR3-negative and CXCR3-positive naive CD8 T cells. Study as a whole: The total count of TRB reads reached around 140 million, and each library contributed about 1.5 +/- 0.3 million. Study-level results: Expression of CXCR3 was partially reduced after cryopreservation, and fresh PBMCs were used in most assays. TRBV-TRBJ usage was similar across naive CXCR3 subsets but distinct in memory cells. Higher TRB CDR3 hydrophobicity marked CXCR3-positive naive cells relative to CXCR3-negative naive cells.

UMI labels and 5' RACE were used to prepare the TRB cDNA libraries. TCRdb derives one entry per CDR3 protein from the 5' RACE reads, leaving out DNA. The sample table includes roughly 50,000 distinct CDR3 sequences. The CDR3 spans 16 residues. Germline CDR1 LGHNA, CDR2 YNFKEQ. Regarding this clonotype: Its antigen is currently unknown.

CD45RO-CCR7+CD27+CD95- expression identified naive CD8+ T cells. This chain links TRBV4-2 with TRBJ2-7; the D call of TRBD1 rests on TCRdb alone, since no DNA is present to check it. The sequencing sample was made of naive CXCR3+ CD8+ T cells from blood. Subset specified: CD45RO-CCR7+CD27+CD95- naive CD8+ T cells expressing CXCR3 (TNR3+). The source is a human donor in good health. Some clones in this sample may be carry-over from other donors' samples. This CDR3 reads CASSQVGGQGAYEQYF.